These 22 T cell receptor beta chains came from one sample sequenced in a study of T cells in women clearing cervical HPV infection. Produced via immunoSEQ multiplex PCR; TCRdb's table is partial and in-frame only. The repertoire shows tens of thousands of clones; the top ten hold about 5%. Input material: blood buffy coat. The origin of the receptors is a woman between 18 and 70 years old with a cervical HPV16 infection that either progressed to CIN3+ or cleared (not recorded which).

Remarks on this clone: The CDR3 is cut off 3 residues early in the read; its end comes from the germline J gene. V and J are TRBV5-1 and TRBJ2-1; 8 nucleotides line up with TRBD2. Germline CDR1 and CDR2: SGHRS and YFSETQ. The V segment lost 4 bases and the J segment 7 bases; nucleotides outside the gene matches: 22. The CDR3 consists of 19 residues. CDR3 bases read: TGCGCCAGCAGCCCCCGGGGGGGGAGTGTTTTGGGGGTTTTGAATGAG. Translated: CASSPRGGSVLGVLNE. The entire CDR3 protein reads CASSPRGGSVLGVLNEQFF.

In regard to this clone: Sequencing ends 3 residues short of the CDR3 end; the germline J gene provides the rest. This sequence joins TRBV11-3 and TRBJ1-2; weak D call: TRBD1 (5 bases). The CDR3 is made up of 13 amino acids. Germline CDR1 and CDR2: SGHNT and YENEEA. The sequenced part of the CDR3 DNA is TGTGCCAGCAGCCCTAACAGACAGCTGGTC. This encodes CASSPNRQLV. The full CDR3 protein reads CASSPNRQLVYTF.

A remark on this clone: The read halts 3 residues ahead of the CDR3 end, with the missing end drawn from the germline J gene. The chain employs TRBV20-1 and TRBJ1-4; D is unresolved. CDR1 DFQATT and CDR2 SNEGSKA come from the germline V gene (reference sequence). The CDR3 sequence is 10 residues long. V was shortened by 6 bases and J by 10 bases, with 9 bases between the two germline ends. CDR3 bases read: TGCAGTGCCCCTTCGGGAAAA. Protein product: CSAPSGK. The CDR3 in its entirety is CSAPSGKLFF.

Comment on this clone: The CDR3 end lies 3 residues beyond the end of the read and is filled in from the germline J gene. The chain employs TRBV7-6 and TRBJ1-5; D call uncertain. Trimming cost V 5 bases and J 5 bases, with 10 bases left between them. CDR1 and CDR2 from the germline V gene are SGHVS and FNYEAQ. This CDR3 spans 13 amino acids. CDR3 DNA, as far as it was read: TGTGCCAGCAGCCTTAGGGCTGATCAGCCC. Translation gives CASSLRADQP. The full CDR3 is CASSLRADQPQHF.

As to this clone: The read falls 3 residues short of the CDR3 end, and the missing part is taken from the germline J gene. J is TRBJ2-3 and V is TRBV5-6; possible D gene TRBD1, 6 bases. CDR1 is SGHDT and CDR2 is YYEEEE in the germline V gene. This CDR3 is built from 14 residues. The CDR3 DNA, read in part, is TGTGCCAGCAGCTTAACCGGGACAAAGGAGACG. Translation: CASSLTGTKET. From start to end, the CDR3 is CASSLTGTKETQYF.

As regards this clone: Coverage ceases 3 residues before the CDR3 finishes, and the germline J gene fills in the end. The chain couples TRBV5-4 to TRBJ2-7; maybe TRBD2 (5 bases). This CDR3 spans 16 amino acids. V was pared by 3 bases and J by 1 base, with 17 bases between. The germline V gene has CDR1 SGHNT and CDR2 YYREEE (reference sequence). The CDR3 bases that were read are TGTGCCAGCAGCTCTACACGGGTCGGGGTGTCCTACGAG. It specifies CASSSTRVGVSYE. The complete CDR3 reads CASSSTRVGVSYEQYF.

To note about this clone: The read falls 3 residues short of the CDR3 end, and the missing part is taken from the germline J gene. The chain uses TRBV5-6 and TRBJ2-4; possibly TRBD1 for D (6 bases). Germline V gene lookup returns CDR1 SGHDT and CDR2 YYEEEE. The CDR3 consists of 15 residues. Trimming removed 1 base at V and 1 base at J, with 9 bases between. CDR3 residues: CASSLQQGAKNIQYF. The covered CDR3 bases are TGTGCCAGCAGCTTGCAGCAGGGGGCCAAAAACATT.

With regard to this clone: The read ends 3 residues early relative to the CDR3; the germline J gene fills the gap. The chain couples TRBV14 to TRBJ2-3, with 10 bases matching TRBD1. V gave up 8 bases and J gave up 1 base; unmatched junction bases: 0. The germline gives CDR1 SGHDN, CDR2 FVKESK. The CDR3 sequence is 13 residues long. The CDR3 DNA, read in part, is TGTGCCAGCGGGACAGGGGGCACAGATACG. Protein: CASGTGGTDT. The full CDR3 is CASGTGGTDTQYF.

Remarks on this clone: The DNA ends 3 residues before the CDR3 does, and the rest of the CDR3 is filled in from the germline J gene. The chain is built from TRBV6-1 and TRBJ1-6; D remains unclear. The V and J ends lost 2 bases and 8 bases respectively, with 10 bases between them. CDR3 length: 14 residues. Germline CDR1 is MNHNS and CDR2 is SASEGT. CDR3 region: CASSEHNADSPLHF. The CDR3 bases that were read are TGTGCCAGCAGTGAACACAACGCCGATTCACCC.

Concerning this clone: The read ends 3 residues shy of where the CDR3 ends; the end is completed using the germline J gene. The chain is built from TRBV12-3 or TRBV12-4 and TRBJ2-1; 9 positions match TRBD2. The CDR3 totals 18 residues. The J segment lost 0 bases and the V segment lost 3 bases, leaving 9 bases of the junction unmatched. This chain's CDR3 is CASSFGLAWASSYNEQFF. Incomplete CDR3 DNA: TGTGCCAGCAGTTTCGGACTAGCGTGGGCAAGCTCCTACAATGAG.

Turning to this clone: Read sequence stops 3 residues before the CDR3 end, and the germline J gene provides the missing end. The chain joins TRBV7-8 to TRBJ1-5, with 7 bases lining up with TRBD1. The CDR3 runs 14 residues. CDR1 is SGHVS and CDR2 is FQNEAQ in the germline V gene. The DNA read from the CDR3 is TGTGCCAGCAGCTTAGAGGACAGGCGTGGACCC. This translates into CASSLEDRRGP. The full CDR3 protein reads CASSLEDRRGPQHF.

A remark on this clone: The DNA ends 3 residues before the CDR3 does, and the rest of the CDR3 is filled in from the germline J gene. The chain is built from TRBV18 and TRBJ2-5; the match to TRBD1 covers 7 bases. This CDR3 contains 13 residues. Germline CDR1 and CDR2: KGHSH and LQKENI. The junction had 3 bases not matched to a gene; V was cut back by 7 bases and J by 1 base. CDR3 DNA (partial): TGTGCCAGCTTCGGGACAGCCCAAGAGACC. Protein sequence: CASFGTAQET. The whole CDR3 region reads CASFGTAQETQYF.

Concerning this clone: The read is 3 residues too short to cover the CDR3 end, so that end is filled in from the germline J gene. The genes are TRBV29-1 and TRBJ2-1; maybe TRBD2 (5 bases). The CDR3 consists of 13 residues. Germline loops: CDR1 SQVTM, CDR2 ANQGSEA. Deletions cut 2 bases from V and 6 bases from J, with 11 bases between. CDR3 amino acids: CSVEPLTSNEQFF. Incomplete CDR3 DNA: TGCAGCGTTGAACCCTTAACTAGCAATGAG.

Details on this clone: The CDR3 goes on 3 residues after the read ends, and that part is filled in from the germline J gene. The chain has TRBV20-1 and TRBJ2-5; 8 positions match TRBD1. Germline loops: CDR1 DFQATT, CDR2 SNEGSKA (reference sequence). V shed 6 bases and J 4 bases; nucleotides not matched to a gene: 13. This CDR3 region has 15 residues. CDR3 in amino acids: CSAGRDGQGIETQYF. The CDR3 DNA, read in part, is TGCAGTGCGGGCCGCGACGGACAGGGAATAGAGACC.

For this clone: The read ends 3 residues before the CDR3 terminus; that terminus is restored from the germline J gene. The V call is TRBV5-1, the J call TRBJ1-4; the D is unclear. Germline V CDR1 and CDR2: SGHRS, YFSETQ. The CDR3 is 13 residues long. V lost 0 bases, J lost 8 bases, and 8 bases lay in between. The CDR3 region is CASSLEGYEKLFF. The sequenced part of the CDR3 DNA is TGCGCCAGCAGCTTGGAAGGTTACGAAAAA.

Comments on this clone: The read gets to within 3 residues of the CDR3 end, and the germline J gene fills in the rest. The V gene is TRBV20-1, the J gene TRBJ2-5; 11 bases match TRBD2. This CDR3 spans 16 amino acids. The junction had 10 bases not matched to a gene; V was cut back by 0 bases and J by 7 bases. Germline CDR1 reads DFQATT; CDR2 reads SNEGSKA (reference sequence). The DNA read from the CDR3 is TGCAGTGCTAGAGACAGACTAGCGGGGACCCAGGGGACC. Translating gives CSARDRLAGTQGT. The CDR3 as a whole reads CSARDRLAGTQGTQYF.

On this clone itself: The CDR3 is cut off 3 residues early in the read; its end comes from the germline J gene. This chain uses TRBV4-2 with TRBJ1-6, with 8 positions matching TRBD1. Trimming took 0 bases from V and 7 from J; bases not matched to a gene: 8. Per the germline V gene, CDR1 is LGHNA and CDR2 is YNFKEQ. The CDR3 covers 17 residues. CDR3 DNA, as far as it was read: TGTGCCAGCAGCCAAGAAAGGCGGGGACAGGCCAATTCACCC. Translating it yields CASSQERRGQANSP. The full CDR3 protein is CASSQERRGQANSPLHF.

For this clone: The read ends 3 residues early relative to the CDR3; the germline J gene fills the gap. The V gene is TRBV6-1, the J gene TRBJ1-2, with D uncertain. The CDR3 spans 13 residues. The V gene lost 5 bases and the J gene lost 1 base, with 8 bases spanning the gap. CDR1 and CDR2 from the germline V gene are MNHNS and SASEGT. CDR3 bases read: TGTGCCAGCAGTAAAGGACTTAACTATGGC. It encodes CASSKGLNYG. The full CDR3 is CASSKGLNYGYTF.

With respect to this clone: The sequence runs out 3 residues before the end of the CDR3; the remainder is reconstructed from the germline J gene. V usage is TRBV11-1 and J usage is TRBJ1-2, with 8 bases that match TRBD1. The CDR3 contains 14 residues. The V gene's germline CDR1 is SGHAT and CDR2 FQDESV (reference sequence). Partial CDR3 DNA: TGTGCCAGCAGCTTTGGACAGGGCCGCGATACC. Protein product: CASSFGQGRDT. The complete CDR3 sequence is CASSFGQGRDTYTF.

Concerning this clone itself: The read ends 3 residues early relative to the CDR3; the germline J gene fills the gap. The V call is TRBV20-1, the J call TRBJ2-1, with TRBD2 identical over 12 bases. The CDR3 covers 14 residues. V shed 6 bases, J shed 5 bases, and the junction held 5 bases outside the gene matches. Germline V lookup: CDR1 DFQATT, CDR2 SNEGSKA (reference sequence). The part of the CDR3 DNA that was read is TGCAGTGCCCCTACTAGCGGGGGGAACAATGAG. It encodes CSAPTSGGNNE. The entire CDR3 is CSAPTSGGNNEQFF.

Regarding this clone: The missing CDR3 end, 3 residues past where the read stops, is filled in from the germline J gene. The chain employs TRBV20-1 and TRBJ1-5; no reliable D call. Germline V CDR1 and CDR2: DFQATT, SNEGSKA (reference sequence). The CDR3 has 12 amino acids. V was trimmed by 3 bases and J by 1 base, leaving 4 bases between them. The CDR3 here is CSASLSNQPQHF. CDR3 DNA (partial): TGCAGTGCTAGTTTAAGCAATCAGCCC.

Comment on this clone: From the germline J gene comes the end of the CDR3, since the read stops 3 residues before it. V and J are TRBV5-6 and TRBJ1-2; TRBD1 might be the D (5 bases). From germline, CDR1 is SGHDT and CDR2 YYEEEE. CDR3 length: 14 amino acids. CDR3 protein: CASSRAGGTDDYTF. The CDR3 bases that were read are TGTGCCAGCAGCCGGGCGGGAGGGACTGATGAC.